Listed here are 16 T cell receptor beta chains from one sample, sequenced in a study of metastatic and nonmetastatic thyroid tumors. No treatment had been given to any patient before thyroid surgery. TCRdb used MiXCR to call clones anew from the PCR reads. Of around 18,000 clones in the sample, about 30% are singletons; the top ten hold around 13%. Sequencing input: tumor tissue. The receptors derive from a female donor with papillary thyroid cancer or a benign thyroid nodule (not recorded which). Some clones in this sample may be carry-over from other donors' samples.

This clone was seen a handful of times. The gene calls are TRBV7-8 and TRBJ2-5; D is possibly TRBD2 (5 bases). This CDR3 comprises 15 residues. Trimming took off 1 base at V and 5 bases at J, with 14 bases between the two ends. In germline, CDR1 is SGHVS, CDR2 FQNEAQ. CDR3 in DNA: TGTGCCAGCAGCTTAGAGGTGGTCCAGCGGGAGACCCAGTACTTC. Protein sequence: CASSLEVVQRETQYF.

To note about this clone: This could be a read error, since a much larger clone is one nucleotide away. Different DNA sequences within this sample yield the same CDR3. The rearrangement joins TRBV28 to TRBJ1-6; the D gene is possibly TRBD1 (5 bases). The CDR3 length is 12 residues. Germline-derived CDR1 and CDR2 are MDHEN and SYDVKM. CDR3 sequence: CAIDPGNSPLHF. The CDR3 coding sequence is TGTGCCATCGACCCAGGGAATTCGCCCCTCCACTTT. Full variable domain (rest looked up from reference TRBV28 and TRBJ1-6): DVKVTQSSRYLVKRTGEKVFLECVQDMDHENMFWYRQDPGLGLRLIYFSYDVKMKEKGDIPEGYSVSREKKERFSLILESASTNQTSMYLCAIDPGNSPLHFGNGTRLTVT.

This clone was seen ten or more times. The chain couples TRBV5-4 to TRBJ2-2, with D perhaps assigned TRBD1 or TRBD2 (5 bases each). V dropped 1 base and J dropped 1 base, with 11 bases sitting between them. The CDR3 runs to 16 residues. Germline CDR1 reads SGHNT; CDR2 reads YYREEE (reference sequence). CDR3 sequence: CASSLRGQGNTGELFF. The CDR3 nucleotides read TGTGCCAGCAGCTTGAGAGGGCAGGGGAACACCGGGGAGCTGTTTTTT.

Only a few counts were recorded for this clone. In nucleotides, the CDR3 is TGTGCCAGCAGTACAGAACATCGGGATTACAATGAGCAGTTCTTC. This encodes CASSTEHRDYNEQFF. This chain uses TRBV28 with TRBJ2-1, with D tentatively TRBD2 (5 bases). Looked up from germline, CDR1 is MDHEN and CDR2 is SYDVKM. The CDR3 totals 15 residues. V lost 5 bases and J 4 bases, leaving 15 bases between the germline ends.

This clone counts as medium-sized. The genes are TRBV5-1 and TRBJ1-3; 8 bases map to TRBD1. The CDR3 totals 17 residues. Germline loops: CDR1 SGHRS, CDR2 YFSETQ. After removal of 0 bases from V and 0 bases from J, the junction contained 5 bases not matched to a gene. The CDR3 coding sequence is TGCGCCAGCAGCTTGGTAGCGGGACAGGTCTCTGGAAACACCATATATTTT. Translating it yields CASSLVAGQVSGNTIYF.

The chain couples TRBV6-2 or TRBV6-3 to TRBJ2-7; 8 nucleotides align to TRBD1. The CDR3 sequence is 15 residues long. Germline V gene sequence: CDR1 MNHEY, CDR2 SVGEGT. The junction had 13 bases not matched to a gene; V was cut back by 5 bases and J by 7 bases. Here the CDR3 reads CASSGESWTGSEQYF. CDR3 DNA: TGTGCCAGCAGTGGCGAGTCGTGGACAGGGAGTGAGCAGTACTTC.

V gene TRBV5-1 combines with J gene TRBJ2-7, with TRBD2 as a possible D gene (6 bases). Germline lookup yields CDR1 SGHRS and CDR2 YFSETQ. This CDR3 region has 13 residues. V gave up 5 bases and J gave up 5 bases, with 14 bases separating them. The CDR3 nucleotides read TGCGCCAGCAGGGAGGGGCCGGATCACGAGCAGTACTTC. Its translation: CASREGPDHEQYF.

J is TRBJ2-5 and V is TRBV5-1, with 10 nucleotides matching TRBD1. This CDR3 has 15 amino acids. The germline V gene has CDR1 SGHRS and CDR2 YFSETQ. Trimming took 1 base from V and 4 from J; bases not matched to a gene: 4. CDR3 amino acids: CASSLMTGGGETQYF. The DNA of the CDR3 is TGCGCCAGCAGCTTGATGACAGGGGGCGGAGAGACCCAGTACTTC.

In its sample, this clone was seen a few times. The chain uses TRBV2 and TRBJ1-4; 7 bases map to TRBD1. CDR3 length: 15 amino acids. The V gene's germline CDR1 is SNHLY and CDR2 FYNNEI. Germline trimming cut 6 bases from V and 0 bases from J; bases unmatched to any gene: 4. Here the CDR3 DNA reads TGTGCCAGCAGCAGGGGGGCAGCAACTAATGAAAAACTGTTTTTT. This gives the protein CASSRGAATNEKLFF.

This CDR3 reads CASSEDRGNSGELFF. The CDR3, as DNA: TGCGCCAGCAGCGAGGACAGGGGTAACTCCGGGGAGCTGTTTTTT. The gene calls are TRBV5-1 and TRBJ2-2; 9 bases line up with TRBD1. The V and J ends lost 4 bases and 6 bases, in that order; junction bases with no gene match: 7. Germline V lookup: CDR1 SGHRS, CDR2 YFSETQ. The CDR3 runs to 15 residues.

The chain joins TRBV3-1 to TRBJ2-2; 10 bases are shared with TRBD1. Germline CDR1 reads LGHDT; CDR2 reads YNNKEL (reference sequence). The CDR3 is 13 amino acids. With V trimmed by 7 bases and J by 8 bases, 4 bases remained unmatched. The CDR3 loop reads CASKDRGTGELFF. The DNA for the CDR3 is TGTGCCAGCAAGGACAGGGGGACGGGGGAGCTGTTTTTT.

The V and J genes are TRBV12-3 or TRBV12-4 and TRBJ2-3; D call uncertain. CDR3 size: 12 residues. Trimming took off 7 bases at V and 8 bases at J, with 13 bases between the two ends. CDR3 loop: CASKGLAATQYF. The DNA of the CDR3 is TGTGCCAGCAAGGGCCTCGCCGCTACGCAGTATTTT.

The chain carries TRBV2 and TRBJ1-5; D unresolved. V lost 4 bases, J lost 1 base, and 8 bases lay in between. Germline V gives CDR1 SNHLY, CDR2 FYNNEI. This CDR3 has 14 residues. Here the CDR3 DNA reads TGTGCCAGCAGTGGGACGATGAGCAATCAGCCCCAGCATTTT. Protein sequence: CASSGTMSNQPQHF.

This clone was picked up a small number of times. This chain joins TRBV7-8 and TRBJ2-7; TRBD1 aligns across 7 bases. This CDR3 comprises 12 residues. CDR1 SGHVS and CDR2 FQNEAQ come from the germline V gene. V dropped 5 bases and J dropped 11; count of bases not matched to a gene: 9. The CDR3 protein is CASSLASDRKYF. The CDR3 coding sequence is TGTGCCAGCAGCCTCGCCTCGGACAGGAAGTACTTC.

A remark on this clone: The same CDR3 also results from other DNA sequences found in this sample. The chain is built from TRBV20-1 and TRBJ1-2; a weak D match, TRBD1 (5 bases). From germline, CDR1 is DFQATT and CDR2 SNEGSKA (reference sequence). The CDR3 spans 12 residues. With 6 bases removed from V and 8 bases from J, the gap between germline ends came to 16 bases. CDR3 nucleotide sequence: TGCAGTGCCGAAACCCGGGGGAGAGGCTACACCTTC. This codes for CSAETRGRGYTF.

This clone is medium-sized. The rearrangement links TRBV2 to TRBJ1-2; D might be TRBD1 (6 bases). This CDR3 comprises 13 residues. Trimming left V 11 bases short and J 1 base short, with 14 bases between. Germline CDR1 reads SNHLY; CDR2 reads FYNNEI. The CDR3 is CAGEGGDNYGYTF. CDR3 nucleotides: TGTGCCGGAGAGGGGGGCGATAACTATGGCTACACCTTC.